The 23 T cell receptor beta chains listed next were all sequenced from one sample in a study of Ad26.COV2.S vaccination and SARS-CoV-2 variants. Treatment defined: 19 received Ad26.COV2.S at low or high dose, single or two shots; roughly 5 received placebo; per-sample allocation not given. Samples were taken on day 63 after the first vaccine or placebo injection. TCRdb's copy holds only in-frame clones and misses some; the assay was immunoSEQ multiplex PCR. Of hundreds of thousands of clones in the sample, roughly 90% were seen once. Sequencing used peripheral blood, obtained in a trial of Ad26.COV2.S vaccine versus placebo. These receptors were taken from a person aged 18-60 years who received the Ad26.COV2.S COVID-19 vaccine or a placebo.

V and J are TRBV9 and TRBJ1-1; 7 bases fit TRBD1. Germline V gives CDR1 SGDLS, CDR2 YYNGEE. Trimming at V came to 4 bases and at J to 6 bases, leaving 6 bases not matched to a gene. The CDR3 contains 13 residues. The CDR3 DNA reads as TGTGCCAGCAGCCAGGACAGGAGGGCTGAAGCTTTCTTT. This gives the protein CASSQDRRAEAFF.

CDR3 nucleotides: TGCGCCAGCAGCCTGGGACGGGGGACAGGGATGAATTCACCCCTCCACTTT. Its protein is CASSLGRGTGMNSPLHF. The rearrangement joins TRBV5-1 to TRBJ1-6; the match to TRBD1 covers 9 bases. CDR1 is SGHRS and CDR2 is YFSETQ in the germline V gene. The V gene end was trimmed by 4 bases and the J gene end by 7 bases; junction bases not matched to a gene: 12. The CDR3 is made up of 17 amino acids.

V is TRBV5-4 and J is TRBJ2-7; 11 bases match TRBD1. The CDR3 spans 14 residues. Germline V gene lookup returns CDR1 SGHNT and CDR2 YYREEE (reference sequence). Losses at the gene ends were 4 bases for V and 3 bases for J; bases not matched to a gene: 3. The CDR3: CASSPGTGGYEQYF. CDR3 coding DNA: TGTGCCAGCAGCCCCGGGACAGGGGGCTACGAGCAGTACTTC.

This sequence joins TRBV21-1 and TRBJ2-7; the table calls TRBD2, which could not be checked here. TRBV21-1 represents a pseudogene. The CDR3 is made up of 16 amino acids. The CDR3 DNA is TGTGCCAGCAGCCGCCCCCGAAGCGGGAGGACCTACGAGCAGTACTTC. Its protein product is CASSRPRSGRTYEQYF.

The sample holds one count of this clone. CDR3 sequence: CASSPRTSSETQYF. CDR3 nucleotide sequence: TGTGCCAGCAGCCCGCGGACTAGCTCGGAGACCCAGTACTTC. The chain is built from TRBV5-4 and TRBJ2-5; 8 bases line up with TRBD2. The V gene's germline CDR1 is SGHNT and CDR2 YYREEE (reference sequence). There are 14 residues in the CDR3. V lost 4 bases and J lost 5; bases outside the gene matches: 7. The full variable domain, in which reference TRBV5-4 and TRBJ2-5 provide the parts outside the CDR3, is ETGVTQSPTHLIKTRGQQVTLRCSSQSGHNTVSWYQQALGQGPQFIFQYYREEENGRGNFPPRFSGLQFPNYSSELNVNALELDDSALYLCASSPRTSSETQYFGPGTRLLVL.

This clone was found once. In DNA, the CDR3 is TGTGCCAGCAGCTTAGAAGATTACGAGCAGTACTTC. Its protein is CASSLEDYEQYF. The chain carries TRBV7-9 and TRBJ2-7; D gene uncertain. Deletions cut 1 base from V and 4 bases from J, with 5 bases between. There are 12 residues in the CDR3. Germline V gene sequence: CDR1 SEHNR, CDR2 FQNEAQ (reference sequence). Full variable domain (missing parts from reference TRBV7-9 and TRBJ2-7): DTGVSQNPRHKITKRGQNVTFRCDPISEHNRLYWYRQTLGQGPEFLTYFQNEAQLEKSRLLSDRFSAERPKGSFSTLEIQRTEQGDSAMYLCASSLEDYEQYFGPGTRLTVT.

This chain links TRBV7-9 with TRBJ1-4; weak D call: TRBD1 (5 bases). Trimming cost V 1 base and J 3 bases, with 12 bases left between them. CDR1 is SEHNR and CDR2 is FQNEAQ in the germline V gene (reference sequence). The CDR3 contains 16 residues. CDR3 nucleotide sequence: TGTGCCAGCAGCTTAGGAGGGGCCACCTCTAATGAAAAACTGTTTTTT. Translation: CASSLGGATSNEKLFF.

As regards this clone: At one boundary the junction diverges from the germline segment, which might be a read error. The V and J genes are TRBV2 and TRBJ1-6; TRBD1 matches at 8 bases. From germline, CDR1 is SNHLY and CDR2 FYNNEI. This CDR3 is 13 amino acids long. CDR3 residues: CASSDRLLGQDLF. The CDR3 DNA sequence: TGTGCCAGCAGTGATCGATTACTGGGACAGGACCTTTTT.

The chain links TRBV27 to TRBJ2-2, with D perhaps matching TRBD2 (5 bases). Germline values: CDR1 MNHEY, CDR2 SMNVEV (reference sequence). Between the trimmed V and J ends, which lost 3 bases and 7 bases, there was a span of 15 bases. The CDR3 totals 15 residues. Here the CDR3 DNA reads TGTGCCAGCAGTTTCGCCCGGGGAACGGGCGGGGAGCTGTTTTTT. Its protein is CASSFARGTGGELFF.

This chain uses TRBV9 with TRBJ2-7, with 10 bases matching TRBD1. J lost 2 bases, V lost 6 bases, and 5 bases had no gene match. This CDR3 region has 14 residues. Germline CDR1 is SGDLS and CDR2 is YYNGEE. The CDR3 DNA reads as TGTGCCAGCAATAATGGACAGGGGGCCTACGAGCAGTACTTC. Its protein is CASNNGQGAYEQYF.

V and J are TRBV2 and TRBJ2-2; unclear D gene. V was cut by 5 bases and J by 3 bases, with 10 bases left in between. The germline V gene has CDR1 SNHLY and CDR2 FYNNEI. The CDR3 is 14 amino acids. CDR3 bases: TGTGCCAGCAGTTTAGGTGGGGACACCGGGGAGCTGTTTTTT. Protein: CASSLGGDTGELFF.

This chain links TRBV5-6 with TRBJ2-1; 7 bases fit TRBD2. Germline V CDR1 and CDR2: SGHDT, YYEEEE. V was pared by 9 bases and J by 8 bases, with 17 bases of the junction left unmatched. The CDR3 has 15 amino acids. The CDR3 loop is CATTTKRELLDEQFF. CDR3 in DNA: TGTGCCACCACAACTAAGCGGGAACTGCTCGATGAGCAGTTCTTC. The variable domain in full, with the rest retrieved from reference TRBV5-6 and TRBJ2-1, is DAGVTQSPTHLIKTRGQQVTLRCSPKSGHDTVSWYQQALGQGPQFIFQYYEEEERQRGNFPDRFSGHQFPNYSSELNVNALLLGDSALYLCATTTKRELLDEQFFGPGTRLTVL.

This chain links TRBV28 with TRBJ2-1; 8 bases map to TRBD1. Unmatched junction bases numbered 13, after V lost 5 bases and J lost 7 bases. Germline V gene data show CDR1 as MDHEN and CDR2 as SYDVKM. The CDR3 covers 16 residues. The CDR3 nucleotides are TGTGCCAGCAGTACCTTGGGCAGGGGGCGATCAAATGAGCAGTTCTTC. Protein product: CASSTLGRGRSNEQFF. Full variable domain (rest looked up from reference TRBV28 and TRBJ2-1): DVKVTQSSRYLVKRTGEKVFLECVQDMDHENMFWYRQDPGLGLRLIYFSYDVKMKEKGDIPEGYSVSREKKERFSLILESASTNQTSMYLCASSTLGRGRSNEQFFGPGTRLTVL.

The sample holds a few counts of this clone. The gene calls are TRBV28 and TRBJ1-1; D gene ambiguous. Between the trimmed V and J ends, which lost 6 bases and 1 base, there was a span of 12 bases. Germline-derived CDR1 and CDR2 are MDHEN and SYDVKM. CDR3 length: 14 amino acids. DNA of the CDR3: TGTGCCAGCAGACCACCCAACAGGAACACTGAAGCTTTCTTT. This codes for CASRPPNRNTEAFF. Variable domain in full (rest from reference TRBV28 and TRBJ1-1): DVKVTQSSRYLVKRTGEKVFLECVQDMDHENMFWYRQDPGLGLRLIYFSYDVKMKEKGDIPEGYSVSREKKERFSLILESASTNQTSMYLCASRPPNRNTEAFFGQGTRLTVV.

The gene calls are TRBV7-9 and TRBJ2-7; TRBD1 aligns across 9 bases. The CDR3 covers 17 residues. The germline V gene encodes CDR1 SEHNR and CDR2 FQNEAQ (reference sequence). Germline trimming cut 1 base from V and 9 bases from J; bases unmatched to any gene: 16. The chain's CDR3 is CASSLVGVREPDRGQYF. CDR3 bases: TGTGCCAGCAGCTTAGTGGGTGTAAGGGAACCGGACAGGGGGCAGTACTTC.

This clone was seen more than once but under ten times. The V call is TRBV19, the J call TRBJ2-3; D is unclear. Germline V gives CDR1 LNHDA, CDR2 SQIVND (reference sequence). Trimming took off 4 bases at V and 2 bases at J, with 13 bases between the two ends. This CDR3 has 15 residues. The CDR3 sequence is CASSSLLGNTDTQYF. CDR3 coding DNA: TGTGCCAGTAGTAGCCTACTGGGGAACACAGATACGCAGTATTTT.

This CDR3 reads CASSSGTGGMNTEAFF. CDR3 nucleotides: TGTGCCAGCAGCTCCGGGACAGGGGGCATGAACACTGAAGCTTTCTTT. This chain links TRBV27 with TRBJ1-1; 12 nucleotides match TRBD1. Losses at the gene ends were 6 bases for V and 0 bases for J; bases not matched to a gene: 5. Germline loops: CDR1 MNHEY, CDR2 SMNVEV (reference sequence). This CDR3 comprises 16 residues.

The CDR3 DNA is TGTGCCAGCAGTGGAAATCCAGGGACCCGCTACAATGAGCAGTTCTTC. It codes for CASSGNPGTRYNEQFF. J is TRBJ2-1 and V is TRBV2; tentatively, D is TRBD1 or TRBD2 (5 bases each). The CDR3 has 16 residues. The germline CDR1 and CDR2 sequences are SNHLY and FYNNEI. The V end lost 4 bases, the J end lost 3 bases, and 16 bases lay between the germline ends.

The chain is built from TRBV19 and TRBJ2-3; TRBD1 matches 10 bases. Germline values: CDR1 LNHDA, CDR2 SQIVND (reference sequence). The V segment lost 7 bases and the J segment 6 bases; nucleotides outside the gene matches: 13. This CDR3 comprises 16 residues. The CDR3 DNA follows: TGTGCCAGTACACCCCGGGACAGGGGATTGAGGGATACGCAGTATTTT. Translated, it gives CASTPRDRGLRDTQYF.

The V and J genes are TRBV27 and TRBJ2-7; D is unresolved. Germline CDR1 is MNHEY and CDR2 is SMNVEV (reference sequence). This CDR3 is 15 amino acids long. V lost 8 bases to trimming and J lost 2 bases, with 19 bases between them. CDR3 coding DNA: TGTGCCAGCGGAATAGACGTCCTAGGGCCCTACGAGCAGTACTTC. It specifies CASGIDVLGPYEQYF.

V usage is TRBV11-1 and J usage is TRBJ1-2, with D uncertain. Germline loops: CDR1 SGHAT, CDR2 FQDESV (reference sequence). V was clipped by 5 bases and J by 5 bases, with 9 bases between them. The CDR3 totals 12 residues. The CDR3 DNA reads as TGTGCCAGCAGCCGGCCTGGTTATGGCTACACCTTC. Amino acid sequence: CASSRPGYGYTF.

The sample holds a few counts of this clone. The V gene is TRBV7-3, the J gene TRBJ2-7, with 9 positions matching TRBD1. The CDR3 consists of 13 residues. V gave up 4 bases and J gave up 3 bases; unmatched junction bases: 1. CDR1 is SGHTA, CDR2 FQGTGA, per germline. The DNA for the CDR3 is TGTGCCAGCAGCTCGACAGGGGGCTACGAGCAGTACTTC. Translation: CASSSTGGYEQYF.

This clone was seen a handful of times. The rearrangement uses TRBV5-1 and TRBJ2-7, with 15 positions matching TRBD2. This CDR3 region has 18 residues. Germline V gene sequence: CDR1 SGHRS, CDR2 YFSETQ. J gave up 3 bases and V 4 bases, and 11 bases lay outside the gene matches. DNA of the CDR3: TGCGCCAGCAGCCTCTGGGGACTAGCGGGAGGCTTAAGCTACGAGCAGTACTTC. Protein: CASSLWGLAGGLSYEQYF.